This record covers a single T cell receptor (beta chain). The Seattle site enrolled patients during active infection and followed them longitudinally. The CDR3 contains 13 residues. V was pared by 8 bases and J by 5 bases, with 3 bases of the junction left unmatched. From germline, CDR1 is LNHDA and CDR2 SQIVND (reference sequence). Assay: immunoSEQ multiplex PCR; the TCRdb copy retains only in-frame clones and omits some. The table records 100,000 to 150,000 clones, around 76% of them present only once. The sample is drawn from a study of blood T cell repertoires in COVID-19. The TCR originated in a man older than 75 with COVID-19, enrolled during active disease. Sequenced sample: peripheral blood. The rearrangement joins TRBV19 to TRBJ1-6, with 7 bases identical to TRBD1. CDR3 DNA sequence: TGTGCCAGTGGTGACAGGGATAATTCACCCCTCCACTTT. This sequence encodes CASGDRDNSPLHF.